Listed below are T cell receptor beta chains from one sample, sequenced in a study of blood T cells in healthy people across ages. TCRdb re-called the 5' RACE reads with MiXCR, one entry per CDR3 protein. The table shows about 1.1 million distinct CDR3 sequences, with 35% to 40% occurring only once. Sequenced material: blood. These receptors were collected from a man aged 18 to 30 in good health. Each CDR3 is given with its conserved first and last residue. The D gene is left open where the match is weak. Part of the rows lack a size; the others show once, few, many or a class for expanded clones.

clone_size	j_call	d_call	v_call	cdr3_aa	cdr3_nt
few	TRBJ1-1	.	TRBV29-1	CSVPGGINTEAFF	TGCAGCGTTCCGGGCGGGATTAACACTGAAGCTTTCTTT
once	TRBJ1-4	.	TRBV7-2	CASRQSNEKLFF	TGTGCCAGCAGACAATCGAATGAAAAACTGTTTTTT
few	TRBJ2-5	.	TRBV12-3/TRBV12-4	CASSLRPPQLPHQETQYF	TGTGCCAGCAGCCTTAGACCCCCCCAGCTGCCCCACCAAGAGACCCAGTACTTC
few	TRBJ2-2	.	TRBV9	CASSRPKAGGTGELFF	TGTGCCAGCAGCAGACCCAAGGCAGGGGGGACCGGGGAGCTGTTTTTT
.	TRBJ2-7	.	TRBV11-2	CASSRGFGGEQYF	TGTGCCAGCAGCCGAGGGTTCGGGGGCGAGCAGTACTTC
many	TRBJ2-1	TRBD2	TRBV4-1	CASSQAFGGGAGNEQFF	TGCGCCAGCAGCCAAGCTTTTGGCGGGGGGGCCGGGAATGAGCAGTTCTTC
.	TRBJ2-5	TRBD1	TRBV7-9	CASSPPRGQGDNEQYF	TGTGCCAGCAGCCCACCCCGTGGACAGGGCGACAATGAGCAGTACTTC
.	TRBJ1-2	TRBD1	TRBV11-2	CASSMQQGNDGYTF	TGTGCCAGCAGCATGCAACAGGGGAACGATGGCTACACCTTC
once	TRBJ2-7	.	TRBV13	CASIFSPNNEQYF	TGTGCCAGCATCTTCTCGCCGAACAATGAGCAGTACTTC
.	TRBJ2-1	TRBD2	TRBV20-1	CSAPGTSGYEQFF	TGCAGTGCCCCCGGGACTAGTGGATATGAGCAGTTCTTC
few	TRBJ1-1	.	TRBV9	CASSPSGMNTEAFF	TGTGCCAGCAGCCCATCTGGGATGAACACTGAAGCTTTCTTT
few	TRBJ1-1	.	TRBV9	CASSPPATGINTEAFF	TGTGCCAGCAGCCCCCCAGCGACAGGTATCAACACTGAAGCTTTCTTT
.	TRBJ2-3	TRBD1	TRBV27	CASSSRQGPSTDTQYF	TGTGCCAGCAGTTCCCGACAGGGCCCAAGCACAGATACGCAGTATTTT
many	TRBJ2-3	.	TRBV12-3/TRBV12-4	CASSLRWSTDTQYF	TGTGCCAGCAGTTTAAGATGGAGCACAGATACGCAGTATTTT
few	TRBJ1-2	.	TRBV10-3	CAISVIGQLTVSGYGYTF	TGTGCCATCAGTGTAATTGGACAGTTGACCGTCAGTGGCTATGGCTACACCTTC
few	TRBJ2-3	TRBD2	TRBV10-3	CAIRLAEGQGTQYF	TGTGCCATCAGACTAGCGGAGGGCCAGGGTACGCAGTATTTT
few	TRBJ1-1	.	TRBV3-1	CASSQDGTYGTEAFF	TGTGCCAGCAGCCAAGATGGGACCTATGGCACTGAAGCTTTCTTT
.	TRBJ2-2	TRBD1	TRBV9	CASSVTGVGSGELFF	TGTGCCAGCAGCGTGACAGGGGTCGGTTCCGGGGAGCTGTTTTTT
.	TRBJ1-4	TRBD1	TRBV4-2	CASSQGHGTGGVDNEKLFF	TGTGCCAGCAGCCAAGGCCACGGGACAGGGGGCGTCGATAATGAAAAACTGTTTTTT
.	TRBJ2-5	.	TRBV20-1	CSARGEYQETQYF	TGCAGTGCTAGGGGGGAATACCAAGAGACCCAGTACTTC
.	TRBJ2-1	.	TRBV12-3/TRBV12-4	CASRGRKQFF	TGTGCCAGCAGGGGGAGAAAGCAGTTCTTC
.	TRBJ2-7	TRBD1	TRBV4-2	CASGQEWRQGYNEQYF	TGTGCCAGCGGCCAAGAATGGAGACAGGGCTACAATGAGCAGTACTTC
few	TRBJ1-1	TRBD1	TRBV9	CASSANDRAVPSFF	TGTGCCAGCAGCGCAAACGACAGGGCGGTCCCGTCTTTCTTT
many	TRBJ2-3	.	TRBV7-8	CASSLGGRGTADTQYF	TGTGCCAGCAGCTTAGGGGGACGAGGGACGGCAGATACGCAGTATTTT
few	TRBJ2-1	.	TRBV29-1	CSVPGYNEQFF	TGCAGCGTCCCGGGTTACAATGAGCAGTTCTTC
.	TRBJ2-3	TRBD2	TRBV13	CASSPEREGTDTQYF	TGTGCCAGCAGTCCTGAGAGGGAGGGAACAGATACGCAGTATTTT
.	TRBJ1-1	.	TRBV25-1	CASSESGAGKGTEAFF	TGTGCCAGCAGTGAATCGGGGGCGGGGAAGGGCACTGAAGCTTTCTTT
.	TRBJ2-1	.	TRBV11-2	CASSSEPREQFF	TGTGCCAGCAGCTCGGAGCCCCGAGAGCAGTTCTTC
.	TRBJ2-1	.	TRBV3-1	CTSSQDWDSGSYNEQFF	TGTACAAGCAGCCAAGATTGGGACTCGGGCTCCTACAATGAGCAGTTCTTC
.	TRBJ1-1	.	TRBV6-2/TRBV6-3	CASSSPMGGRGRNTEAFF	TGTGCCAGCAGTTCCCCGATGGGGGGCAGAGGGAGGAACACTGAAGCTTTCTTT
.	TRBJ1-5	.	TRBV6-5	CASSSIDGESSYSNQPQHF	TGTGCCAGCAGTTCCATCGACGGGGAGTCTTCTTATAGCAATCAGCCCCAGCATTTT
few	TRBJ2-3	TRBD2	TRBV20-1	CSARDPTFSGGPTDTQYF	TGCAGTGCTAGAGATCCGACCTTTAGCGGGGGGCCCACAGATACGCAGTATTTT
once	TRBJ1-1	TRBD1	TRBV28	CASSPTGTGPPEAFF	TGTGCCAGCAGCCCGACCGGGACAGGGCCCCCTGAAGCTTTCTTT
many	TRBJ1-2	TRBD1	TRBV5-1	CASSSDWTGIYGYTF	TGCGCCAGCAGCTCAGATTGGACAGGCATCTATGGCTACACCTTC
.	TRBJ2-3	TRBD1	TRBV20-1	CSARGTGANTDTQYF	TGCAGTGCCAGAGGGACAGGGGCTAACACAGATACGCAGTATTTT
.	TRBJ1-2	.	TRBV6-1	CASSGQRTSYGYTF	TGTGCCAGCAGCGGACAGCGGACGTCCTATGGCTACACCTTC
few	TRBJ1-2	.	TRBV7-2	CASSSMVFYGYTF	TGTGCCAGCAGCTCTATGGTTTTCTATGGCTACACCTTC
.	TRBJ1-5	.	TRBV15	CATRDGNQPQHF	TGTGCCACCAGAGATGGCAATCAGCCCCAGCATTTT
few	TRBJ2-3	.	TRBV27	CATRGITDTQYF	TGTGCCACCAGGGGAATCACAGATACGCAGTATTTT
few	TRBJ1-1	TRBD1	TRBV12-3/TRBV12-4	CASSLRRTGVTEAFF	TGTGCCAGCAGCTTAAGGAGGACAGGGGTCACTGAAGCTTTCTTT
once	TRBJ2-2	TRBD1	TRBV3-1	CASSQVMTGGHGELFF	TGTGCCAGCAGCCAAGTGATGACAGGGGGACACGGGGAGCTGTTTTTT
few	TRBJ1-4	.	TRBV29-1	CSVGGAPNEKLFF	TGCAGCGTTGGGGGAGCTCCTAATGAAAAACTGTTTTTT
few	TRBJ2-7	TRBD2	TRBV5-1	CASSLEGTSGYEQYF	TGCGCCAGCAGCTTGGAAGGGACTAGCGGCTACGAGCAGTACTTC
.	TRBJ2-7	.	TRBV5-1	CASSTHREPNEQYF	TGCGCCAGCAGCACTCACAGGGAACCTAACGAGCAGTACTTC
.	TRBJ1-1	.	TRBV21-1	CASSKGDRSRNTEAFF	TGTGCCAGCAGCAAGGGGGACAGGTCGAGGAACACTGAAGCTTTCTTT
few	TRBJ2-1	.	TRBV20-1	CSASTSEIEQFF	TGCAGTGCCTCTACTTCGGAAATTGAGCAGTTCTTC
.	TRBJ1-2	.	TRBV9	CASSARAYGYTF	TGTGCCAGCAGTGCCAGAGCTTATGGCTACACCTTC
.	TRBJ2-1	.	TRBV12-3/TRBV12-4	CASRLSPYNEQFF	TGTGCCAGCAGACTTTCACCTTACAATGAGCAGTTCTTC
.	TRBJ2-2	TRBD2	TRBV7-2	CASSGVERDLFF	TGTGCCTCCAGCGGGGTGGAGAGGGACCTGTTTTTT